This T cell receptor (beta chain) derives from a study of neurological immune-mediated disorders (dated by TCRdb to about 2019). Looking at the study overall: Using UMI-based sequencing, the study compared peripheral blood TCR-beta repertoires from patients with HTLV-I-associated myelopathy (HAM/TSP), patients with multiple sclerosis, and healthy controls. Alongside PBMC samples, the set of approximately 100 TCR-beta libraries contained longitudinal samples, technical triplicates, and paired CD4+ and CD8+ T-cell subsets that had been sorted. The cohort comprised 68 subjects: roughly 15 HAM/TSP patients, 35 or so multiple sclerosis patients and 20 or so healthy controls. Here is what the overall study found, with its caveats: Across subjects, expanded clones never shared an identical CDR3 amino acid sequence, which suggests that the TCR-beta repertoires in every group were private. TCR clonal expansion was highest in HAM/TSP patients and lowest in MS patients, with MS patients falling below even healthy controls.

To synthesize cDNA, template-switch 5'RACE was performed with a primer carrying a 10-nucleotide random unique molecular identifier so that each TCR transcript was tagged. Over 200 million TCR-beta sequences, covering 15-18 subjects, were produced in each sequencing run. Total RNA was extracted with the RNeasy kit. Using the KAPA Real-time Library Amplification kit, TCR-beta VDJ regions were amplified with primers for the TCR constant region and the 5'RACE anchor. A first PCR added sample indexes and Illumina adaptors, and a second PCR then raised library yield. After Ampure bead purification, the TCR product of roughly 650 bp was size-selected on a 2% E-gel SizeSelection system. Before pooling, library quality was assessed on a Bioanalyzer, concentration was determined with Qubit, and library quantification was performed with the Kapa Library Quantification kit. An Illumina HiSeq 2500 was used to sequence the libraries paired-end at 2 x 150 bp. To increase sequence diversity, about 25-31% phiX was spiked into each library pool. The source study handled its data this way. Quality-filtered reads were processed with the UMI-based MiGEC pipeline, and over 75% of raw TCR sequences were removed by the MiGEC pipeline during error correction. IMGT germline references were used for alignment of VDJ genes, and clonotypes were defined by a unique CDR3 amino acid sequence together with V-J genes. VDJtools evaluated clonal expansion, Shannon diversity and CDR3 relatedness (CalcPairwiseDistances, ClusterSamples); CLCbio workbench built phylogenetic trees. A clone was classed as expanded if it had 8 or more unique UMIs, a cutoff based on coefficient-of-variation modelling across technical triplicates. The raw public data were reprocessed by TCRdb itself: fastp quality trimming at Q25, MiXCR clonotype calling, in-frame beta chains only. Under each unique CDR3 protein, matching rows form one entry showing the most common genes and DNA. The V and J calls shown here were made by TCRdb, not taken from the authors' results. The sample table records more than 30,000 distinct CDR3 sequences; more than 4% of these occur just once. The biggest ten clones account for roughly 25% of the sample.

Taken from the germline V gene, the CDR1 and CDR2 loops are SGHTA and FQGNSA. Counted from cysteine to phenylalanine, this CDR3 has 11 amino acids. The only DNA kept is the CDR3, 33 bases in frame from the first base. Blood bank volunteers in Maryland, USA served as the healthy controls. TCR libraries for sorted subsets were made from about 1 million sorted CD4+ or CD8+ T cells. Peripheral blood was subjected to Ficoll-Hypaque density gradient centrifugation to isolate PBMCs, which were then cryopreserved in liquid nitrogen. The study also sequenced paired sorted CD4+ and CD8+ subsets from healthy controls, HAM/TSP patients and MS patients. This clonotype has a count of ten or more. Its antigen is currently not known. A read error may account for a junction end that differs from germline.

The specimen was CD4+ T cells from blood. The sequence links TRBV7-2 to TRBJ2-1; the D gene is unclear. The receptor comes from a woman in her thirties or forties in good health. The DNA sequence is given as TGTGCCAGCAGCCGATCTAGTGTTCCTTGCTTC. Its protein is CASSRSSVPCF. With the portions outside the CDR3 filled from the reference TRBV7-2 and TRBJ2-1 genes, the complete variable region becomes GAGVSQSPSNKVTEKGKDVELRCDPISGHTALYWYRQSLGQGLEFLIYFQGNSAPDKSGLPSDRFSAERTGGSVSTLTIQRTQQEDSAVYLCASSRSSVPCFGPGTRLTVL.